This T cell receptor beta chain stems from a study of blood T cell repertoires in COVID-19. Turning to the study itself: COVID-19 samples collected from the United States, Italy and Spain covered acute and convalescent phases.

In the authors' methods: Scientists estimated how many nucleated cells there were by amplifying reference gene primers. Sequenced by immunoSEQ multiplex PCR; TCRdb stores in-frame clones only, minus some. D and trimming were read from the DNA, whereas the V and J calls and clone size are those reported in that table. The sample has about 220,000 clones, approximately 86% seen once; the top ten hold 3.6%. Per germline, CDR1 SNHLY and CDR2 FYNNEI. The ends lost 6 bases at V and 4 bases at J; junction bases unmatched: 5. The CDR3 is 15 residues long. Input material: peripheral blood. This sequence was found in an elderly woman with acute or convalescent COVID-19. This chain uses TRBV2 with TRBJ2-3; the match to TRBD2 covers 12 bases. CDR3 loop: CASRLLAGGSDTQYF. CDR3 sequence (DNA): TGTGCCAGCAGACTACTAGCGGGGGGCTCAGATACGCAGTATTTT.